This TCR beta chain came from a study of control samples from healthy donors and cancer patients. Assay used: immunoSEQ multiplex PCR; TCRdb lists only in-frame clones, some missing. The sample holds tens of thousands of clones; more than 85% are singletons and the top ten take 3% to 4.5%. Looked up from germline, CDR1 is LNHDA and CDR2 is SQIVND (reference sequence). V lost 8 bases, J lost 6 bases, and 7 bases stayed unmatched. The CDR3 runs to 15 residues. Sequenced sample: blood. This chain connects TRBV19 to TRBJ1-6; 10 bases fit TRBD1. The receptor was isolated from a woman in her fifties or sixties in good health. The CDR3 sequence: CASSDRGLRNSPLHF. Written as DNA, the CDR3 is TGTGCCAGTTCTGACAGGGGGCTACGTAATTCACCCCTCCACTTT.